The entry below describes one TCR beta chain. The specificity of this receptor is unknown. No qualities accompany the bases; no much larger clone lies one base away. The junction shows trimming of 3 bases on V and 2 bases on J, and the gene matches do not reach 3 bases of it. CDR1 and CDR2 are drawn from the germline V gene (reference sequence): GTSNPN, SVGIG. The CDR3 numbers 14 residues from cysteine through phenylalanine. The retained sequence is limited to the CDR3, 42 bases, with the frame set at the first base. Receptors were amplified or captured by the immunoSEQ multiplex PCR assay. As stored in TCRdb, this immuneACCESS dataset retains in-frame rearrangements with V and J assigned. A fraction of the clones does not appear; measured against another copy, unresolved V genes explain less than half of the discrepancy, and the remainder lacks a known reason. For this sample there are more than 85,000 clones; over 75% appear just once. The ten largest make up 3.5% to 4.5% of the sample.

This sample was taken from a study of control samples from healthy donors and cancer patients (dated by TCRdb to the early 2020s). The sequencing input was blood. The rearranged chain carries TRBV30 and TRBJ1-1, and 10 bases in between align with TRBD1. This TCR came from a human donor in good health. The donor label of this sample is uncertain. The nucleotides are TGTGCCTGGAGGAGACAGGGGGCCAACACTGAAGCTTTCTTT. It translates as CAWRRQGANTEAFF.